These 10 T cell receptor beta chains share one sample of origin, sequenced in a study of regulatory T cells in long-lasting Graves disease. Libraries of TCR beta came from iRepertoire HTBI primers plus Arm-PCR of CDR3 regions. A single record per CDR3 protein comes from TCRdb applying MiXCR to the multiplex PCR reads. The sample records 520,000 or so distinct CDR3 sequences, around 12% being singletons. Time point meaning: newly diagnosed GD, antithyroid drugs for less than 3 months. Extracted PBMC RNA gave rise to the TCR library. In addition, the sample was reused for a study of T cells in Graves' hyperthyroidism and ophthalmopathy.

Source: peripheral blood mononuclear cells (PBMCs), taken at new diagnosis, from a patient treated with antithyroid drugs. The receptors were sampled from a woman aged 30 to 39 with Graves disease.

At least ten counts were recorded for this clonotype. The chain is built from TRBV7-3 and TRBJ2-1; TRBD2 matches 7 bases. The CDR3 length is 15 residues. The ends lost 5 bases at V and 2 bases at J; junction bases unmatched: 6. In germline, CDR1 is SGHTA, CDR2 FQGTGA. CDR3 nucleotides: TGTGCCAGCAGCGCGCTAGCGGCGCCCTACAATGAGCAGTTCTTC. Protein: CASSALAAPYNEQFF.

This clonotype was recorded a few times. The rearrangement links TRBV28 to TRBJ1-3, with 7 nucleotides matching TRBD1. Trimming at V came to 8 bases and at J to 2 bases, leaving 3 bases not matched to a gene. The CDR3 loop spans 13 amino acids. In germline, CDR1 is MDHEN, CDR2 SYDVKM. CDR3 protein: CASSGQPGNTIYF. The CDR3 DNA is TGTGCCAGCTCGGGACAGCCTGGAAACACCATATATTTT.

This clonotype has at least ten counts. The chain is built from TRBV27 and TRBJ2-5; D is perhaps TRBD2 (5 bases). Germline CDR1 is MNHEY and CDR2 is SMNVEV (reference sequence). Trimming took off 4 bases at V and 11 bases at J, with 20 bases between the two ends. The CDR3 extends over 14 amino acids. The DNA of the CDR3 is TGTGCCAGCAGTTCGATCTATGGACTGCTTTGGCAGTACTTC. Protein sequence: CASSSIYGLLWQYF.

V gene TRBV6-5 combines with J gene TRBJ2-1; 7 nucleotides line up with TRBD1. V trimming: 4 bases; J trimming: 0 bases; junction bases outside the gene matches: 12. CDR1 is MNHEY and CDR2 is SVGAGI in the germline V gene. The CDR3 has 18 amino acids. As DNA, the CDR3 is TGTGCCAGCAGTTTTCTAGGGGACAGCCTAAGCTCCTACAATGAGCAGTTCTTC. Amino acids: CASSFLGDSLSSYNEQFF.

This clonotype was seen many times. The rearrangement uses TRBV6-2 or TRBV6-3 and TRBJ2-7; 9 nucleotides match TRBD1. This CDR3 has 14 residues. Trimming cost V 2 bases and J 6 bases; bases outside gene matches: 5. Looked up from germline, CDR1 is MNHEY and CDR2 is SVGEGT. CDR3 nucleotide sequence: TGTGCCAGCAGTTACGGGACAGGGCCTCGCGAGCAGTACTTC. Its translation: CASSYGTGPREQYF.

Concerning this clonotype itself: A junction end diverges from the germline sequence, so it may reflect a read error. The genes are TRBV6-2 or TRBV6-3 and TRBJ1-2; tentatively, D is TRBD1 (5 bases). Germline CDR1 and CDR2: MNHEY and SVGEGT. The CDR3 totals 16 residues. The DNA for the CDR3 is TGTGCCAACAGTGAAACCCGGTGGGGGAATCGGAATGGCTACACCTTC. Protein sequence: CANSETRWGNRNGYTF.

This clonotype was observed many times. V is TRBV5-1 and J is TRBJ2-1; maybe TRBD2 (7 bases). CDR1 and CDR2 from the germline V gene are SGHRS and YFSETQ. Trimming took off 4 bases at V and 6 bases at J, with 11 bases between the two ends. There are 13 residues in the CDR3. The CDR3 region is CASSLGGRNEQFF. The CDR3 DNA sequence: TGCGCCAGCAGCCTCGGGGGGCGCAATGAGCAGTTCTTC.

The V and J genes are TRBV29-1 and TRBJ1-1; 10 positions agree with TRBD1. The V gene end was trimmed by 4 bases and the J gene end by 4 bases; junction bases not matched to a gene: 0. The CDR3 has 12 amino acids. The germline V gene has CDR1 SQVTM and CDR2 ANQGSEA. CDR3 nucleotide sequence: TGCAGCGTTGGGACAGGGGGCACTGAAGCTTTCTTT. Its translation is CSVGTGGTEAFF.

This clonotype was counted many times. J is TRBJ2-5 and V is TRBV12-3 or TRBV12-4; 8 bases line up with TRBD1. This CDR3 contains 15 residues. The junction had 10 bases not matched to a gene; V was cut back by 6 bases and J by 4 bases. CDR3 in amino acids: CASRPGGNPVETQYF. In DNA form, the CDR3 reads TGTGCCAGCAGGCCAGGGGGCAATCCAGTAGAGACCCAGTACTTC.

Ten or more counts support this clonotype. CDR3 in amino acids: CASSSFPGGEAFF. The CDR3 nucleotides are TGTGCCAGCAGTTCTTTCCCGGGGGGTGAAGCTTTCTTT. The chain recombines TRBV27 with TRBJ1-1; tentative D call: TRBD1 (5 bases). There are 13 residues in the CDR3. V was pared by 4 bases and J by 7 bases, with 13 bases between. Germline lookup yields CDR1 MNHEY and CDR2 SMNVEV (reference sequence).